Here is one TCR beta chain with its context. Antigen specificity is unknown. The authors drew 8 to 10 milliliters of peripheral blood from each donor. This record comes from a study of blood T cells in healthy people across ages. Trimming pared 5 bases from V and 4 bases from J, leaving 12 bases between. The CDR3 spans 13 residues. Germline V gives CDR1 SEHNR, CDR2 FQNEAQ (reference sequence). Study-level points and caveats: Across the age range, TCR beta diversity per million T cells fell in a roughly linear way.

Together with a sample-barcoded 5' primer, a J-beta primer mix was included in a second PCR lasting about 7 to 12 cycles. Each cDNA was tagged by a template-switch adaptor containing 12 random nucleotides. Each CDR3 protein is one row after TCRdb ran MiXCR on the 5' RACE reads. Of about 930,000 distinct CDR3 sequences in the sample, approximately 32% are singletons; the top ten hold roughly 10%. This sample was shared with a second study, whose subject was T cells of mothers and their children.

The clonotype comes from a woman between 35 and 50 years old in good health. Material for sequencing was blood. The chain couples TRBV7-9 to TRBJ2-7; no reliable D call. The DNA for the CDR3 is TGTGCCAGCAGCCCCGCGGAGTTATACGAGCAGTACTTC. Its protein is CASSPAELYEQYF.